The 29 T cell receptor beta chains in this list originate from one sample, sequenced in a study of blood T cell repertoires in COVID-19. Repertoires were generated with immunoSEQ multiplex PCR, while TCRdb's copy carries only in-frame clones and drops some. The table includes 160,000 or so clones, 82% detected once. The sequencing sample was made of PBMCs or T cells enriched from blood (not recorded which). The receptor set was obtained from a man aged 55 to 70 who had recovered from COVID-19.

This chain connects TRBV5-1 to TRBJ2-7, with 7 bases fitting TRBD2. This CDR3 comprises 16 residues. The V gene end was trimmed by 1 base and the J gene end by 1 base; junction bases not matched to a gene: 8. Germline assignment: CDR1 SGHRS and CDR2 YFSETQ. Written as DNA, the CDR3 is TGCGCCAGCAGCTTGAATTGGCCTAGCGGTTCCTACGAGCAGTACTTC. Amino acids: CASSLNWPSGSYEQYF.

The V call is TRBV5-4, the J call TRBJ1-3; 7 nucleotides align to TRBD1. Germline V gene sequence: CDR1 SGHNT, CDR2 YYREEE (reference sequence). V lost 4 bases, J lost 0 bases, and 10 bases stayed unmatched. The CDR3 contains 17 residues. The CDR3 nucleotides are TGTGCCAGCAGCCTGGACAGGCCGACCATCTCTGGAAACACCATATATTTT. Amino acid sequence: CASSLDRPTISGNTIYF.

The chain uses TRBV29-1 and TRBJ1-3; maybe TRBD1 (5 bases). Trimming stripped 7 bases from V and 5 bases from J, with 27 bases between. Germline V gene data show CDR1 as SQVTM and CDR2 as ANQGSEA. The CDR3 extends over 17 amino acids. CDR3 DNA sequence: TGCAGCGCCCACTCAGGGCCATTCTCCGAACAAAGAAACACCATATATTTT. It yields the protein CSAHSGPFSEQRNTIYF.

The chain uses TRBV13 and TRBJ1-2; 8 bases are shared with TRBD1. The CDR3 sequence is 13 residues long. With V trimmed by 6 bases and J by 2 bases, 2 bases remained unmatched. Germline-derived CDR1 and CDR2 are PRHDT and FYEKMQ (reference sequence). The CDR3 DNA is TGTGCCAGCAGTGGACAGGGAAACTATGGCTACACCTTC. The encoded protein is CASSGQGNYGYTF.

The rearrangement links TRBV6-5 to TRBJ1-1; D is possibly TRBD1 (5 bases). CDR1 and CDR2 from the germline V gene are MNHEY and SVGAGI. CDR3 length: 13 residues. Trimming removed 7 bases at V and 6 bases at J, with 15 bases between. CDR3 sequence (DNA): TGTGCCAGCACCCTAACGGCGGGGGCTGAAGCTTTCTTT. It yields the protein CASTLTAGAEAFF.

The gene calls are TRBV14 and TRBJ1-4, with 10 nucleotides matching TRBD1. Germline values: CDR1 SGHDN, CDR2 FVKESK. After removal of 4 bases from V and 5 bases from J, the junction contained 4 bases not matched to a gene. The CDR3 consists of 15 residues. The CDR3 loop is CASSPRTGGNEKLFF. DNA of the CDR3: TGTGCCAGCAGCCCCCGGACAGGGGGAAATGAAAAACTGTTTTTT.

The rearrangement joins TRBV5-1 to TRBJ2-6; D not certain. Germline values: CDR1 SGHRS, CDR2 YFSETQ. The CDR3 sequence is 15 residues long. Trimming pared 1 base from V and 0 bases from J, leaving 5 bases between. In DNA form, the CDR3 reads TGCGCCAGCAGCTTGTACAGCTCTGGGGCCAACGTCCTGACTTTC. This gives the protein CASSLYSSGANVLTF.

Only a few counts were recorded for this clone. This sequence joins TRBV6-2 or TRBV6-3 and TRBJ1-1; no clear D. The germline gives CDR1 MNHEY, CDR2 SVGEGT. Trimming cost V 4 bases and J 7 bases, with 10 bases left between them. This CDR3 comprises 12 residues. The CDR3 sequence is CASSSREFEAFF. As DNA, the CDR3 is TGTGCCAGCAGTTCCCGGGAGTTTGAAGCTTTCTTT.

V usage is TRBV2 and J usage is TRBJ2-7; 8 bases fit TRBD1. The CDR3 length is 14 residues. The J segment lost 0 bases and the V segment lost 7 bases, leaving 5 bases of the junction unmatched. Germline-derived CDR1 and CDR2 are SNHLY and FYNNEI. The CDR3 loop is CASTRQGFSYEQYF. The CDR3 DNA sequence: TGTGCCAGCACAAGACAGGGGTTCTCCTACGAGCAGTACTTC.

This clone was detected only a few times. V gene TRBV12-3 or TRBV12-4 combines with J gene TRBJ1-1, with D maybe TRBD1 (5 bases). The CDR3 covers 11 residues. V shed 6 bases and J shed 11 bases, with 13 bases lying between them. This CDR3 is CASSPQGMAFF. CDR3 in DNA: TGTGCCAGCAGCCCCCAGGGAATGGCTTTCTTT.

The chain uses TRBV5-1 and TRBJ2-7; 8 bases align to TRBD1. Germline CDR1 SGHRS, CDR2 YFSETQ. V trimming: 0 bases; J trimming: 1 base; junction bases outside the gene matches: 9. There are 17 residues in the CDR3. This CDR3 is CASSLAPDRVRSYEQYF. The CDR3 DNA sequence: TGCGCCAGCAGCTTGGCCCCGGACAGGGTTCGATCCTACGAGCAGTACTTC.

This chain joins TRBV10-3 and TRBJ1-2; 10 bases are shared with TRBD1. CDR1 and CDR2 from the germline V gene are ENHRY and SYGVKD. V shed 7 bases and J 3 bases; nucleotides not matched to a gene: 11. CDR3 length equals 16 residues. The CDR3 region is CAITEPSTGGHYGYTF. As DNA, the CDR3 is TGTGCCATCACCGAACCCTCGACAGGGGGCCACTATGGCTACACCTTC.

This chain links TRBV28 with TRBJ1-1; D ambiguous. The V end was cut by 6 bases, the J end by 0 bases, with 11 bases between. The CDR3 extends over 14 amino acids. From germline, CDR1 is MDHEN and CDR2 SYDVKM. CDR3 nucleotide sequence: TGTGCCAGCAGACAGTCTGGAATGAACACTGAAGCTTTCTTT. It yields the protein CASRQSGMNTEAFF. Using reference TRBV28 and TRBJ1-1 for the parts outside the CDR3, the full variable domain is DVKVTQSSRYLVKRTGEKVFLECVQDMDHENMFWYRQDPGLGLRLIYFSYDVKMKEKGDIPEGYSVSREKKERFSLILESASTNQTSMYLCASRQSGMNTEAFFGQGTRLTVV.

The CDR3 DNA reads TGTGCCAGCAGCCATCTTGGCGGGGGTTCCTACGAGCAGTACTTC. Protein sequence: CASSHLGGGSYEQYF. This rearrangement joins TRBV7-9 to TRBJ2-7; TRBD2 aligns across 7 bases. With 5 bases clipped from V and 1 base from J, the junction kept 8 bases outside the gene matches. The length of the CDR3 is 15 residues. Germline CDR1 and CDR2: SEHNR and FQNEAQ (reference sequence).

This clone was counted only a few times. The chain employs TRBV10-2 and TRBJ1-1; TRBD1 aligns across 9 bases. The junction had 6 bases not matched to a gene; V was cut back by 7 bases and J by 3 bases. Germline V gene sequence: CDR1 WSHSY, CDR2 SAAADI. This CDR3 comprises 14 residues. Here the CDR3 reads CASTRRTGDTEAFF. The CDR3 DNA sequence: TGCGCCAGCACCCGACGGACAGGGGACACTGAAGCTTTCTTT.

This CDR3 is CASSIQGAYEQYF. The CDR3 bases are TGTGCCAGTAGTATTCAGGGGGCCTACGAGCAGTACTTC. The chain links TRBV19 to TRBJ2-7; TRBD1 matches 7 bases. V gave up 3 bases and J gave up 2 bases; unmatched junction bases: 1. The CDR3 runs to 13 residues. Germline V gives CDR1 LNHDA, CDR2 SQIVND (reference sequence).

The rearrangement joins TRBV28 to TRBJ2-5; 12 nucleotides match TRBD2. Germline CDR1 reads MDHEN; CDR2 reads SYDVKM. This CDR3 is built from 14 residues. Losses at the gene ends were 6 bases for V and 5 bases for J; bases not matched to a gene: 4. The CDR3 DNA follows: TGTGCCAGCAGGACTAGCGGGAGACGTGAGACCCAGTACTTC. This sequence encodes CASRTSGRRETQYF.

The rearrangement links TRBV19 to TRBJ2-1, with 12 bases that match TRBD1. Germline V CDR1 and CDR2: LNHDA, SQIVND (reference sequence). The CDR3 totals 15 residues. Losses at the gene ends were 3 bases for V and 8 bases for J; bases not matched to a gene: 5. The CDR3 sequence: CASSMGQGAKDEQFF. In DNA form, the CDR3 reads TGTGCCAGTAGTATGGGACAGGGGGCGAAGGATGAGCAGTTCTTC.

The rearrangement links TRBV5-5 to TRBJ2-2; 9 bases agree with TRBD1. V shed 2 bases, J shed 5 bases, and the junction held 10 bases outside the gene matches. This CDR3 is 17 amino acids long. In germline, CDR1 is SGHKS, CDR2 YYEKEE (reference sequence). The CDR3 region is CASSFPRGTGITGELFF. CDR3 DNA sequence: TGTGCCAGCAGCTTTCCTCGCGGGACAGGGATAACCGGGGAGCTGTTTTTT.

The V call is TRBV5-8, the J call TRBJ1-2, with D uncertain. CDR3 size: 14 residues. V was clipped by 4 bases and J by 1 base, with 11 bases between them. Germline V gene lookup returns CDR1 SGHTS and CDR2 YDEGEE. This CDR3 reads CASSPGVNNYGYTF. Written as DNA, the CDR3 is TGTGCCAGCAGCCCCGGGGTGAATAACTATGGCTACACCTTC.

The chain is built from TRBV6-5 and TRBJ1-6, with D possibly matching TRBD1 (6 bases). V was clipped by 0 bases and J by 10 bases, with 13 bases between them. CDR3 size: 15 residues. Looked up from germline, CDR1 is MNHEY and CDR2 is SVGAGI. CDR3 DNA sequence: TGTGCCAGCAGTTACTCGTCAGGGGCAGAGTCACCCCTCCACTTT. Its protein product is CASSYSSGAESPLHF.

V and J are TRBV7-9 and TRBJ1-1; possibly TRBD1 for D (5 bases). V gave up 1 base and J gave up 3 bases, with 9 bases separating them. CDR1 is SEHNR, CDR2 FQNEAQ, per germline (reference sequence). The CDR3 consists of 14 residues. The CDR3 spells CASSLVKGDTEAFF. CDR3 in DNA: TGTGCCAGCAGCTTAGTGAAAGGGGACACTGAAGCTTTCTTT.

The chain is built from TRBV7-9 and TRBJ2-1; TRBD2 agrees at 7 bases. J gave up 8 bases and V 8 bases, and 18 bases lay outside the gene matches. The CDR3 runs to 16 residues. CDR1 is SEHNR and CDR2 is FQNEAQ in the germline V gene (reference sequence). The CDR3 region is CASYYRAGSNSDEQFF. The DNA for the CDR3 is TGTGCCAGCTACTACCGAGCGGGATCCAACTCCGATGAGCAGTTCTTC.

CDR3 DNA: TGTGCCAGCAGCGGAGGCGGAAACACCATATATTTT. Amino acids: CASSGGGNTIYF. The chain employs TRBV9 and TRBJ1-3; D is unclear. Germline lookup yields CDR1 SGDLS and CDR2 YYNGEE. The CDR3 runs to 12 residues. Trimming pared 3 bases from V and 4 bases from J, leaving 5 bases between.

V and J are TRBV4-1 and TRBJ2-4; no definite D call. The CDR3 consists of 16 residues. Trimming removed 1 base at V and 0 bases at J, with 10 bases between. Germline loops: CDR1 MGHRA, CDR2 YSYEKL. In DNA, the CDR3 is TGCGCCAGCAGCCAAGGAATAAGCTTAGCCAAAAACATTCAGTACTTC. This encodes CASSQGISLAKNIQYF.

This rearrangement joins TRBV2 to TRBJ1-1, with no clear D. The V and J ends lost 3 bases and 8 bases respectively, with 10 bases between them. Per the germline V gene, CDR1 is SNHLY and CDR2 is FYNNEI. This CDR3 is built from 12 residues. As DNA, the CDR3 is TGTGCCAGCAGTGATCCGGGAAGAGAAGCTTTCTTT. This encodes CASSDPGREAFF.

The chain couples TRBV29-1 to TRBJ1-1; 8 bases map to TRBD1. With V trimmed by 7 bases and J by 2 bases, 9 bases remained unmatched. The CDR3 loop spans 14 amino acids. Germline lookup yields CDR1 SQVTM and CDR2 ANQGSEA. The CDR3 region has the DNA TGCAGCGCGGGGACAGGTGCCATCAACACTGAAGCTTTCTTT. It translates to CSAGTGAINTEAFF.

V is TRBV28 and J is TRBJ1-5; D remains ambiguous. This CDR3 has 13 residues. The germline V gene has CDR1 MDHEN and CDR2 SYDVKM. V was clipped by 3 bases and J by 0 bases, with 3 bases between them. The CDR3 nucleotides are TGTGCCAGCAGTTTGTATAGCAATCAGCCCCAGCATTTT. It is translated as CASSLYSNQPQHF.

The chain is built from TRBV2 and TRBJ1-4, with 7 bases lining up with TRBD1. CDR1 and CDR2 (germline): SNHLY, FYNNEI. This CDR3 region has 15 residues. The J segment lost 3 bases and the V segment lost 3 bases, leaving 4 bases of the junction unmatched. This CDR3 reads CASSDLRGANEKLFF. CDR3 bases: TGTGCCAGCAGTGATCTCAGGGGGGCTAATGAAAAACTGTTTTTT. The complete variable domain, with remaining parts taken from reference TRBV2 and TRBJ1-4, reads EPEVTQTPSHQVTQMGQEVILRCVPISNHLYFYWYRQILGQKVEFLVSFYNNEISEKSEIFDDQFSVERPDGSNFTLKIRSTKLEDSAMYFCASSDLRGANEKLFFGSGTQLSVL.